This TCR beta chain was identified during a study of blood T cell repertoires in COVID-19. Using immunoSEQ multiplex PCR, the repertoire was profiled, and TCRdb retains in-frame clones only, with some absent. This repertoire shows 45,000 to 50,000 clones, about 90% found once; its top ten account for 8%. Sequenced material: peripheral blood. This clonotype was obtained from a man between 45 and 60 years old with acute or convalescent COVID-19.

In nucleotides, the CDR3 is TGTGCCAGCTCACCACCTCAGGGCTCTCTTTCGAACATTCAGTACTTC. It specifies CASSPPQGSLSNIQYF. The chain is built from TRBV18 and TRBJ2-4, with D perhaps matching TRBD1 (5 bases). The CDR3 loop spans 16 amino acids. Germline V gene sequence: CDR1 KGHSH, CDR2 LQKENI. Trimming shortened V by 0 bases and J by 7 bases, and 16 bases separated the two germline ends. Full variable domain (remainder filled in from reference TRBV18 and TRBJ2-4): NAGVMQNPRHLVRRRGQEARLRCSPMKGHSHVYWYRQLPEEGLKFMVYLQKENIIDESGMPKERFSAEFPKEGPSILRIQQVVRGDSAAYFCASSPPQGSLSNIQYFGAGTRLSVL.